These 30 T cell receptor beta chains originate from one sample sequenced in a study of shared clonotypes between healthy human individuals. Naivety among CD8 cells was defined by CD45RO negativity and positive CCR7 selection, thereby excluding terminally differentiated effector memory CD45RA+ cells. Generated by immunoSEQ multiplex PCR, the TCRdb table keeps only in-frame clones and is missing some. This sample yields millions of clones, of which approximately 94% are seen a single time; roughly 1.1% belongs to the top ten. Sequencing was done on a sample of naive CD8+ T cells sorted from blood. The receptor source for this set is a man aged 18 to 30 in good health.

V gene TRBV7-3 combines with J gene TRBJ1-6; D call uncertain. Per the germline V gene, CDR1 is SGHTA and CDR2 is FQGTGA. This CDR3 has 16 amino acids. V was clipped by 5 bases and J by 4 bases, with 15 bases between them. The CDR3 DNA reads as TGTGCCAGCAGCCCCCTTGAGCGGCTTTATAATTCACCCCTCCACTTT. Its translation is CASSPLERLYNSPLHF.

This clone appeared a single time. J is TRBJ2-5 and V is TRBV6-6, with 8 bases fitting TRBD2. The CDR3 loop spans 14 amino acids. The V gene end was trimmed by 8 bases and the J gene end by 3 bases; junction bases not matched to a gene: 8. Germline values: CDR1 MNHNY, CDR2 SVGAGI (reference sequence). CDR3 nucleotide sequence: TGTGCCAGCTATCGTTATAGCGGGGAAGAGACCCAGTACTTC. This encodes CASYRYSGEETQYF.

The chain couples TRBV19 to TRBJ1-2; TRBD1 aligns across 10 bases. V trimming: 4 bases; J trimming: 8 bases; junction bases outside the gene matches: 10. Per the germline V gene, CDR1 is LNHDA and CDR2 is SQIVND (reference sequence). The CDR3 sequence is 15 residues long. CDR3 nucleotides: TGTGCCAGTAGTAACCGGGACAGGGGTGGAAACGGCTACACCTTC. Translated: CASSNRDRGGNGYTF.

The V call is TRBV10-2, the J call TRBJ2-1; 7 bases map to TRBD2. From germline, CDR1 is WSHSY and CDR2 SAAADI. The CDR3 is 13 residues long. Trimming cost V 7 bases and J 7 bases; bases outside gene matches: 7. The CDR3: CASTAGVENEQFF. The CDR3 nucleotides read TGCGCCAGCACCGCGGGAGTGGAGAATGAGCAGTTCTTC.

A single count supports this clone. This chain links TRBV11-1 with TRBJ1-6, with no clear D. Trimming removed 1 base from V and 13 bases from J, with 17 bases in between. The CDR3 loop spans 15 amino acids. The germline V gene has CDR1 SGHAT and CDR2 FQDESV (reference sequence). The CDR3 is CASSLVSSSALPLHF. The CDR3 nucleotides are TGTGCCAGCAGCTTAGTCTCGAGCTCAGCACTCCCCCTCCACTTT.

The chain uses TRBV29-1 and TRBJ2-5, with a tentative D call TRBD1 (5 bases). The ends were cut back, 4 bases at V and 4 bases at J, with 16 bases in the middle. This CDR3 has 14 amino acids. Per germline, CDR1 SQVTM and CDR2 ANQGSEA. The CDR3 loop is CSVVPRARGETQYF. CDR3 bases: TGCAGCGTTGTCCCCAGGGCGAGAGGAGAGACCCAGTACTTC.

The chain recombines TRBV5-1 with TRBJ2-7, with 8 bases matching TRBD2. CDR3 size: 14 residues. V shed 4 bases, J shed 5 bases, and the junction held 8 bases outside the gene matches. The V gene's germline CDR1 is SGHRS and CDR2 YFSETQ. The CDR3 protein is CASSTIGGADEQYF. In nucleotides, the CDR3 is TGCGCCAGCAGCACTATCGGGGGGGCTGACGAGCAGTACTTC.

This rearrangement joins TRBV5-6 to TRBJ1-5; unclear D gene. The CDR3 loop spans 14 amino acids. Germline lookup yields CDR1 SGHDT and CDR2 YYEEEE. V was cut by 2 bases and J by 2 bases, with 8 bases left in between. CDR3 DNA: TGTGCCAGCAGCTTTATGACCGGCAATCAGCCCCAGCATTTT. Protein: CASSFMTGNQPQHF. Filled out from reference TRBV5-6 and TRBJ1-5, the complete variable domain reads DAGVTQSPTHLIKTRGQQVTLRCSPKSGHDTVSWYQQALGQGPQFIFQYYEEEERQRGNFPDRFSGHQFPNYSSELNVNALLLGDSALYLCASSFMTGNQPQHFGDGTRLSIL.

The chain employs TRBV27 and TRBJ2-7; no firm D call. V shed 5 bases and J shed 0 bases, with 14 bases lying between them. CDR3 length equals 15 residues. Germline loops: CDR1 MNHEY, CDR2 SMNVEV (reference sequence). The CDR3 DNA follows: TGTGCCAGCAGTACTACGGAGTCCAGCTCCTACGAGCAGTACTTC. Protein: CASSTTESSSYEQYF.

The J gene is TRBJ2-7, the V gene TRBV5-1, with 11 bases identical to TRBD2. Per the germline V gene, CDR1 is SGHRS and CDR2 is YFSETQ. The CDR3 contains 16 residues. J was trimmed by 6 bases and V by 0 bases; bases with no gene match: 8. The CDR3 nucleotides are TGCGCCAGCAGCTTGGGGTTGGGGACTAGCGGTCTCGAGCAGTACTTC. This sequence encodes CASSLGLGTSGLEQYF.

V and J are TRBV29-1 and TRBJ2-5; TRBD2 might be the D (6 bases). This CDR3 is built from 15 residues. Germline V CDR1 and CDR2: SQVTM, ANQGSEA. Trimming took 4 bases from V and 2 from J, leaving 17 bases between them. The CDR3: CSVVVAGPEQETQYF. CDR3 sequence (DNA): TGCAGCGTTGTAGTGGCGGGACCTGAACAAGAGACCCAGTACTTC.

In the case of this clone: Within the sample, other DNA sequences also encode this same CDR3. The chain carries TRBV6-5 and TRBJ2-5, with a possible D match to TRBD2 (6 bases). CDR3 size: 15 residues. The germline gives CDR1 MNHEY, CDR2 SVGAGI. Trimming took off 2 bases at V and 2 bases at J, with 12 bases between the two ends. CDR3 region: CASSYGGGSQETQYF. CDR3 nucleotide sequence: TGTGCCAGCAGTTACGGGGGAGGAAGTCAAGAGACCCAGTACTTC.

The rearrangement uses TRBV27 and TRBJ2-7; D gene uncertain. Trimming removed 0 bases from V and 7 bases from J, with 10 bases in between. CDR3 size: 13 residues. The germline gives CDR1 MNHEY, CDR2 SMNVEV (reference sequence). The CDR3 loop reads CASSLSPFGEQYF. In DNA form, the CDR3 reads TGTGCCAGCAGTTTATCCCCCTTCGGGGAGCAGTACTTC.

Regarding this clone: The same CDR3 is also encoded by other DNA sequences in this sample. This chain links TRBV5-1 with TRBJ2-7; D call uncertain. Germline-derived CDR1 and CDR2 are SGHRS and YFSETQ. The length of the CDR3 is 12 residues. V was cut by 5 bases and J by 0 bases, with 6 bases left in between. The CDR3 protein is CASSGSSYEQYF. The CDR3 nucleotides read TGCGCCAGCAGTGGCAGCTCCTACGAGCAGTACTTC.

CDR3 residues: CASSIDRNTEAFF. Here the CDR3 DNA reads TGTGCCAGCAGCATCGACCGAAACACTGAAGCTTTCTTT. The chain combines TRBV5-6 with TRBJ1-1; D is ambiguous. Trimming cost V 4 bases and J 2 bases, with 9 bases left between them. The CDR3 has 13 amino acids. Germline CDR1 reads SGHDT; CDR2 reads YYEEEE.

This rearrangement joins TRBV4-2 to TRBJ2-1; D tentatively reads TRBD1 or TRBD2 (5 bases each). CDR1 is LGHNA, CDR2 YNFKEQ, per germline. Deletions cut 1 base from V and 6 bases from J, with 10 bases between. This CDR3 has 14 amino acids. CDR3 in amino acids: CASSQVGTVNEQFF. CDR3 bases: TGTGCCAGCAGCCAAGTCGGGACGGTCAATGAGCAGTTCTTC.

The genes are TRBV27 and TRBJ2-2; the D gene is possibly TRBD1 (5 bases). This CDR3 has 15 residues. With 5 bases removed from V and 0 bases from J, the gap between germline ends came to 10 bases. Germline V gives CDR1 MNHEY, CDR2 SMNVEV (reference sequence). The CDR3 here is CASSAYRPNTGELFF. CDR3 nucleotides: TGTGCCAGCAGTGCCTACAGGCCGAACACCGGGGAGCTGTTTTTT.

The chain carries TRBV5-4 and TRBJ1-1; TRBD1 aligns across 9 bases. Looked up from germline, CDR1 is SGHNT and CDR2 is YYREEE (reference sequence). The J segment lost 0 bases and the V segment lost 4 bases, leaving 7 bases of the junction unmatched. This CDR3 comprises 16 residues. CDR3 coding DNA: TGTGCCAGCAGCCCTGCGGGACAGGGAGTGAACACTGAAGCTTTCTTT. Translating it yields CASSPAGQGVNTEAFF.

CDR3 residues: CASKSGGAYYEQYF. CDR3 coding DNA: TGCGCCAGCAAGAGCGGGGGGGCTTACTACGAGCAGTACTTC. The chain couples TRBV10-2 to TRBJ2-7, with 10 bases that match TRBD2. CDR3 size: 14 residues. Germline V gene lookup returns CDR1 WSHSY and CDR2 SAAADI. V shed 7 bases and J 3 bases; nucleotides not matched to a gene: 6.

V and J are TRBV5-4 and TRBJ2-5; D assignment may be TRBD1 or TRBD2 (6 bases each). Deletions cut 4 bases from V and 5 bases from J, with 18 bases between. The CDR3 consists of 15 residues. Per germline, CDR1 SGHNT and CDR2 YYREEE (reference sequence). The CDR3 nucleotides read TGTGCCAGCAGCCCCGGCGCAGGGGAGGCGGAGACCCAGTACTTC. Residues: CASSPGAGEAETQYF.

This sequence joins TRBV13 and TRBJ2-3; TRBD2 matches at 7 bases. With V trimmed by 5 bases and J by 0 bases, 11 bases remained unmatched. Germline V gene data show CDR1 as PRHDT and CDR2 as FYEKMQ (reference sequence). The CDR3 is 17 residues long. The CDR3 nucleotides are TGTGCCAGCAGCCCGCAAGTCGGCGGGGGAAGCACAGATACGCAGTATTTT. This gives the protein CASSPQVGGGSTDTQYF.

J is TRBJ1-2 and V is TRBV30; TRBD1 is a possible D gene (5 bases). This CDR3 has 12 residues. Germline assignment: CDR1 GTSNPN and CDR2 SVGIG (reference sequence). V lost 5 bases and J lost 4, with 11 bases in between. The CDR3 nucleotides are TGTGCCTGGTGGACGGGACTCTATGGCTACACCTTC. This translates into CAWWTGLYGYTF.

On this clone: This sample includes further DNA sequences coding for the same CDR3. V gene TRBV6-5 combines with J gene TRBJ2-7; D is undetermined. This CDR3 spans 13 amino acids. CDR1 is MNHEY and CDR2 is SVGAGI in the germline V gene. V lost 2 bases and J 1 base, leaving 6 bases between the germline ends. CDR3 region: CASSYSRSYEQYF. The CDR3 DNA sequence: TGTGCCAGCAGTTACAGCCGTTCCTACGAGCAGTACTTC.

About this clone: Other nucleotide sequences in the sample specify the same CDR3. The rearrangement uses TRBV7-9 and TRBJ1-2, with D possibly matching TRBD1 (6 bases). Germline-derived CDR1 and CDR2 are SEHNR and FQNEAQ (reference sequence). CDR3 length equals 12 residues. V shed 3 bases and J shed 7 bases, with 9 bases lying between them. This chain's CDR3 is CASSFQGLGYTF. In DNA form, the CDR3 reads TGTGCCAGCAGCTTCCAGGGGCTTGGCTACACCTTC.

The chain joins TRBV27 to TRBJ1-4; D is uncertain. V was shortened by 5 bases and J by 10 bases, with 14 bases between the two germline ends. There are 13 residues in the CDR3. Per the germline V gene, CDR1 is MNHEY and CDR2 is SMNVEV (reference sequence). The CDR3: CASSSYGSGKLFF. CDR3 sequence (DNA): TGTGCCAGCAGTAGTTACGGGTCCGGAAAACTGTTTTTT.

V gene TRBV5-8 combines with J gene TRBJ2-5, with D unclear. The CDR3 has 12 amino acids. The V end lost 7 bases, the J end lost 2 bases, and 9 bases lay between the germline ends. Looked up from germline, CDR1 is SGHTS and CDR2 is YDEGEE. In nucleotides, the CDR3 is TGTGCCAGCGGACCGACACAAGAGACCCAGTACTTC. Translating it yields CASGPTQETQYF. Drawing the rest from reference TRBV5-8 and TRBJ2-5, the complete variable domain is EAGVTQSPTHLIKTRGQQATLRCSPISGHTSVYWYQQALGLGLQFLLWYDEGEERNRGNFPPRFSGRQFPNYSSELNVNALELEDSALYLCASGPTQETQYFGPGTRLLVL.

V usage is TRBV10-2 and J usage is TRBJ2-5; D is possibly TRBD2 (6 bases). V dropped 7 bases and J dropped 4 bases, with 16 bases sitting between them. CDR3 size: 14 residues. Germline loops: CDR1 WSHSY, CDR2 SAAADI. DNA of the CDR3: TGCGCCAGCACGGGGGACGCCGCCACAGAGACCCAGTACTTC. Protein: CASTGDAATETQYF.

V gene TRBV27 combines with J gene TRBJ2-1; TRBD2 matches 7 bases. The V segment lost 5 bases and the J segment 16 bases; nucleotides outside the gene matches: 14. From germline, CDR1 is MNHEY and CDR2 SMNVEV (reference sequence). The CDR3 loop spans 13 amino acids. CDR3 residues: CASSPGGSSREFF. The CDR3 coding sequence is TGTGCCAGCAGTCCGGGCGGGAGCTCCCGCGAATTCTTC.

This chain joins TRBV13 and TRBJ2-3, with TRBD2 matching 9 bases. Trimming removed 5 bases from V and 4 bases from J; junction bases left unmatched: 13. The CDR3 is 17 amino acids. CDR1 is PRHDT and CDR2 is FYEKMQ in the germline V gene (reference sequence). The CDR3 protein is CASSLYRAGGPSDTQYF. The CDR3 DNA follows: TGTGCCAGCAGCCTGTACCGGGCGGGAGGGCCTTCAGATACGCAGTATTTT.

The chain employs TRBV7-3 and TRBJ2-5; no firm D call. V lost 0 bases and J 5 bases, leaving 1 base between the germline ends. Germline V gives CDR1 SGHTA, CDR2 FQGTGA. There are 11 residues in the CDR3. CDR3 coding DNA: TGTGCCAGCAGCTTAACGGAGACCCAGTACTTC. It translates to CASSLTETQYF.